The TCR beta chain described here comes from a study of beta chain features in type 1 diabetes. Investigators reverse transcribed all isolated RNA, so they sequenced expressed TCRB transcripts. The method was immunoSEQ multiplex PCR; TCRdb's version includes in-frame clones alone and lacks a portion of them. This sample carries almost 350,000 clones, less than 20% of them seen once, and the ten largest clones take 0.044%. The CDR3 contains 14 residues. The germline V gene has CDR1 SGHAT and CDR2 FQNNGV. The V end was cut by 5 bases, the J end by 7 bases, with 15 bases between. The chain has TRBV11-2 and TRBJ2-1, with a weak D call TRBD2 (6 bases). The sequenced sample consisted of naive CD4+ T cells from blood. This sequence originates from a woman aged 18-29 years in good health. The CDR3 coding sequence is TGTGCCAGCAGCGAGACCGGGACTCGTAATGAGCAGTTCTTC. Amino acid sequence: CASSETGTRNEQFF.